The 2 T cell receptor beta chains given below trace back to one sample, sequenced in a study of response to subunit inactivated influenza vaccine. TCRdb fed the RT-PCR reads into MiXCR, producing one record per CDR3 protein. The repertoire consists of hundreds of thousands of distinct CDR3 sequences, with around 20% occurring once and the leading ten covering about 11%. The sample here was PBMCs from blood, taken roughly 5 days after vaccination. The receptors stem from a man aged 50-59 years who received an inactivated influenza vaccine.

The gene calls are TRBV7-2 and TRBJ2-3, with 8 bases that match TRBD2. Germline V gene lookup returns CDR1 SGHTA and CDR2 FQGNSA. V dropped 5 bases and J dropped 4; count of bases not matched to a gene: 5. This CDR3 has 14 residues. This chain's CDR3 is CASSRTSRADTQYF. CDR3 sequence (DNA): TGTGCCAGCAGCCGGACTAGCCGCGCAGATACGCAGTATTTT.

This clonotype came up many times. The chain recombines TRBV5-1 with TRBJ1-3; D unclear. Germline lookup yields CDR1 SGHRS and CDR2 YFSETQ. Trimming left V 5 bases short and J 0 bases short, with 12 bases between. The CDR3 sequence is 15 residues long. The chain's CDR3 is CASSRGSFSGNTIYF. Written as DNA, the CDR3 is TGCGCCAGCAGTAGAGGTTCTTTCTCTGGAAACACCATATATTTT. Full variable domain (rest looked up from reference TRBV5-1 and TRBJ1-3): KAGVTQTPRYLIKTRGQQVTLSCSPISGHRSVSWYQQTPGQGLQFLFEYFSETQRNKGNFPGRFSGRQFSNSRSEMNVSTLELGDSALYLCASSRGSFSGNTIYFGEGSWLTVV.